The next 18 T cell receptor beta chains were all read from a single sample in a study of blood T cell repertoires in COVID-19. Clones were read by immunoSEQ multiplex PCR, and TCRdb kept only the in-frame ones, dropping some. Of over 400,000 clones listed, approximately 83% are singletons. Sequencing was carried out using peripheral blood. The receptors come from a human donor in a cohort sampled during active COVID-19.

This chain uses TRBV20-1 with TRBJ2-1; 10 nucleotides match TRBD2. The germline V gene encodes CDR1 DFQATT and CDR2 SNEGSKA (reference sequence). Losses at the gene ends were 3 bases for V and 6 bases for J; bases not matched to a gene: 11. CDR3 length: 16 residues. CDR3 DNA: TGCAGTGCTAGTACGCCTAGCGGGGGCCCTATCAATGAGCAGTTCTTC. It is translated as CSASTPSGGPINEQFF.

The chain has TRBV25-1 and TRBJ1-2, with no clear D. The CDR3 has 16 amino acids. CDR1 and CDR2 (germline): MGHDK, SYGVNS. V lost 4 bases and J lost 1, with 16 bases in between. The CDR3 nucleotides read TGTGCCAGCAGTGGCTTCCCAGGAAGTCATAACTATGGCTACACCTTC. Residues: CASSGFPGSHNYGYTF.

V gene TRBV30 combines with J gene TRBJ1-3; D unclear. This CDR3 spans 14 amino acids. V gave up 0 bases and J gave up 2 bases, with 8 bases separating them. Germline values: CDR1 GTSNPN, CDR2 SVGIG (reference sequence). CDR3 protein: CAWSVLGPGNTIYF. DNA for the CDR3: TGTGCCTGGAGTGTACTAGGGCCTGGAAACACCATATATTTT.

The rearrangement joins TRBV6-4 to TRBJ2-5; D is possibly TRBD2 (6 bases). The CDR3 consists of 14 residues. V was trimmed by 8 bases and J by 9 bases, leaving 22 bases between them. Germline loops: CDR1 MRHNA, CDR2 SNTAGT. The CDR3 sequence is CASWARSLGEAQYF. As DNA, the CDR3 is TGTGCCAGCTGGGCGAGGAGCCTGGGGGAGGCCCAGTACTTC.

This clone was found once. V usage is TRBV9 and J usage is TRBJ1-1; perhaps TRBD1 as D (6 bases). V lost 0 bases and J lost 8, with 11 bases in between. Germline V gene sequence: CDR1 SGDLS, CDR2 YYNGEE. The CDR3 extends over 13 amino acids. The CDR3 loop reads CASSVGVRGEAFF. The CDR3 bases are TGTGCCAGCAGCGTAGGGGTCAGGGGAGAAGCTTTCTTT.

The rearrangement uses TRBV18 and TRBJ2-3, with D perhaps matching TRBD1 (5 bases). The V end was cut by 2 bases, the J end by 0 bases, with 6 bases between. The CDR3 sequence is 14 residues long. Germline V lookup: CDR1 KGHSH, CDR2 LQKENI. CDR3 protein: CASSPGASTDTQYF. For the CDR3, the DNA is TGTGCCAGCTCACCAGGGGCTAGCACAGATACGCAGTATTTT. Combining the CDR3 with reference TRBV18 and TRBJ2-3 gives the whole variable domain NAGVMQNPRHLVRRRGQEARLRCSPMKGHSHVYWYRQLPEEGLKFMVYLQKENIIDESGMPKERFSAEFPKEGPSILRIQQVVRGDSAAYFCASSPGASTDTQYFGPGTRLTVL.

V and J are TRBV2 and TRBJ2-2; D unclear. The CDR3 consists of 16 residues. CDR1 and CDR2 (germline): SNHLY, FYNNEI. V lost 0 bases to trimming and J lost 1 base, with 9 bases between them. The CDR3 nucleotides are TGTGCCAGCAGTGAAGCTACGCGGAGGAACACCGGGGAGCTGTTTTTT. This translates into CASSEATRRNTGELFF.

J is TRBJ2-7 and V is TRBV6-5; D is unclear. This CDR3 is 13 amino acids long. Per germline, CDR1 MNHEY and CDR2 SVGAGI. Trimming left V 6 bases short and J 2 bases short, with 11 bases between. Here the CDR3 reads CASSYRSTYEQYF. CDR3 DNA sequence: TGTGCCAGCAGCTATAGGAGTACCTACGAGCAGTACTTC.

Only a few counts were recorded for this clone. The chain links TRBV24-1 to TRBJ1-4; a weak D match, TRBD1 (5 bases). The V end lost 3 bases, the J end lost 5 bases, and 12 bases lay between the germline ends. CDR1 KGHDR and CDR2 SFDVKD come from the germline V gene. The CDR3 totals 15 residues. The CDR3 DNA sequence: TGTGCCACCAGTGATCCAAGACAGTTGAATGAAAAACTGTTTTTT. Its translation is CATSDPRQLNEKLFF.

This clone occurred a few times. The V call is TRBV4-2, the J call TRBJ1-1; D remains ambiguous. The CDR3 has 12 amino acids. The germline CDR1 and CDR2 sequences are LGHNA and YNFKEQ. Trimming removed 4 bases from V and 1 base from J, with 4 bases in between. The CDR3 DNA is TGTGCCAGCAGCCTGAGGAACACTGAAGCTTTCTTT. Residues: CASSLRNTEAFF.

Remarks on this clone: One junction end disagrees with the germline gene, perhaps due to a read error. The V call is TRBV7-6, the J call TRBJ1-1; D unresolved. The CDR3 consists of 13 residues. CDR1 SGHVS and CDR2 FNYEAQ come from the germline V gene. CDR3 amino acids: CASSLVAEGEAFF. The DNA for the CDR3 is TGTGCCAGCAGCTTAGTGGCAGAGGGTGAAGCATTCTTT.

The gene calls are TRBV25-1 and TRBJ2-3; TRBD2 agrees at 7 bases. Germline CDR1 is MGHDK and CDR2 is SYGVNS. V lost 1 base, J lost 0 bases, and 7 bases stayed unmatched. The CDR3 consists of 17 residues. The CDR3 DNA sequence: TGTGCCAGCAGTGAATGGGCTGAAGCGGGGAGCACAGATACGCAGTATTTT. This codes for CASSEWAEAGSTDTQYF.

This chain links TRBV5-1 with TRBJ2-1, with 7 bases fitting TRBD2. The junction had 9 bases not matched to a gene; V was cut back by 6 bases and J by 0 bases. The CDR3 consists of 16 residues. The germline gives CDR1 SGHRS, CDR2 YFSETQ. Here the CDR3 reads CASTRLASSSYNEQFF. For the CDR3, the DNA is TGCGCCAGCACCAGACTAGCCTCCAGCTCCTACAATGAGCAGTTCTTC. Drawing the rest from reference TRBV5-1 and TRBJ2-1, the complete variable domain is KAGVTQTPRYLIKTRGQQVTLSCSPISGHRSVSWYQQTPGQGLQFLFEYFSETQRNKGNFPGRFSGRQFSNSRSEMNVSTLELGDSALYLCASTRLASSSYNEQFFGPGTRLTVL.

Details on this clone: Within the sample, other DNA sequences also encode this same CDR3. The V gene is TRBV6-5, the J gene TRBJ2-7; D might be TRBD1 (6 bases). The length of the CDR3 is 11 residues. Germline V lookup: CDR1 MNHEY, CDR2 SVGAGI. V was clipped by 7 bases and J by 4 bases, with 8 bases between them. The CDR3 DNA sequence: TGTGCCAGCACACAGGGTTACGAGCAGTACTTC. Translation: CASTQGYEQYF.

The CDR3 bases are TGTGCCAGTAGGGAGATGACTGGCAACTATGGCTACACCTTC. It codes for CASREMTGNYGYTF. The chain employs TRBV19 and TRBJ1-2; D gene unclear. Trimming shortened V by 6 bases and J by 2 bases, and 13 bases separated the two germline ends. The CDR3 length is 14 residues. Germline CDR1 and CDR2: LNHDA and SQIVND (reference sequence). The whole variable domain, remainder taken from reference TRBV19 and TRBJ1-2, is DGGITQSPKYLFRKEGQNVTLSCEQNLNHDAMYWYRQDPGQGLRLIYYSQIVNDFQKGDIAEGYSVSREKKESFPLTVTSAQKNPTAFYLCASREMTGNYGYTFGSGTRLTVV.

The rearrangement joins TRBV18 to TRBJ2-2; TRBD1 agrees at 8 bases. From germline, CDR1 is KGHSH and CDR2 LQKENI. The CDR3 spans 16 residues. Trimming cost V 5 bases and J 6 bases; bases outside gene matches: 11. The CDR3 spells CASSADRGHLSGELFF. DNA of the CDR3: TGTGCCAGCTCAGCCGACAGGGGACACCTTTCCGGGGAGCTGTTTTTT.

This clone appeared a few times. The CDR3: CASGGRRGPAGNTIYF. In DNA form, the CDR3 reads TGTGCCAGCGGCGGCAGGAGGGGCCCAGCTGGAAACACCATATATTTT. The rearrangement joins TRBV3-1 (or the pseudogene TRBV3-2) to TRBJ1-3, with a tentative D call TRBD1 (5 bases). This CDR3 contains 16 residues. Germline CDR1 reads LGHDT; CDR2 reads YNNKEL (reference sequence). The V end was cut by 8 bases, the J end by 2 bases, with 19 bases between.

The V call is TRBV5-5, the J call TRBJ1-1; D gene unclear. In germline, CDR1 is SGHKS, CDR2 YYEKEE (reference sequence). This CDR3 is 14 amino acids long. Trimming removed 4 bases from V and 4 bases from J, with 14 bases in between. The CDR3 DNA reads TGTGCCAGCAGCCCGGAAGTTCCAGGCACTGAAGCTTTCTTT. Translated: CASSPEVPGTEAFF.